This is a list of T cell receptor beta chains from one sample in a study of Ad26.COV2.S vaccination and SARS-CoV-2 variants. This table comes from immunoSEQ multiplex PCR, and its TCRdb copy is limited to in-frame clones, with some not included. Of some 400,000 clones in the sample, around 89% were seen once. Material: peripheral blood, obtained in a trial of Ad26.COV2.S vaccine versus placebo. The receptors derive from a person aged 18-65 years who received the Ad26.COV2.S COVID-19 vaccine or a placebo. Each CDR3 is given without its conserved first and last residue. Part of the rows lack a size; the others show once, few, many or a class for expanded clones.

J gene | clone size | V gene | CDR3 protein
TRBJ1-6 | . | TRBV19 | ASKLTGVDSPLH
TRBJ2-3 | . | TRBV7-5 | VRSMVVGPGHPSTDTQY
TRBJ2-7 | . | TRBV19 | ASSIEGSSYEQY
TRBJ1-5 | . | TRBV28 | ASSLGRAGRQPQH
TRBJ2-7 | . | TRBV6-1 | ASSDTGGAPYEQY
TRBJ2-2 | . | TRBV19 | ASSQGRNTGELF
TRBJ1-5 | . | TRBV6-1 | ASSEGRRTNQPQH
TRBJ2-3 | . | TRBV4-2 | ASSQEVASGSTDTQY
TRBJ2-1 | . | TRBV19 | ASSRVGPDEQF
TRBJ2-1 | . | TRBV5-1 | AGSLAGDKYNEQF
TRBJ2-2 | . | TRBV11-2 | ASSSPNRDTGELF
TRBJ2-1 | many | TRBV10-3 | AISEGWTSSYNEQF
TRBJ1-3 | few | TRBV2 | ASGGIRNTIY
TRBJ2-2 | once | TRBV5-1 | ASSLDGVFTGELF
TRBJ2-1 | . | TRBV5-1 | ASSLEVTSPI
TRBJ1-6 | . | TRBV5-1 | ASSFDRVRNSPLH
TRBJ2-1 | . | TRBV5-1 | ASSLTSGPYNEQF
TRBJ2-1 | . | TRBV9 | ASSVDSEGYNEQF
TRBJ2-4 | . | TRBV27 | ASSFQTGGMDIQY
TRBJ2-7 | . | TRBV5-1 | ASSLERGPYEQY
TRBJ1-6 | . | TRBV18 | ASSPVTGVGSPLH
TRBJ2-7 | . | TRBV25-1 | ASSESNSYEQY
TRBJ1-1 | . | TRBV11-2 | ASSLSMTGVDTEAF
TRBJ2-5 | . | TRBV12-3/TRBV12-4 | ASSFHETQY
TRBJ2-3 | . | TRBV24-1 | ATSDLTDTDTQY
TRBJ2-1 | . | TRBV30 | AWSGGAGGPGEQF
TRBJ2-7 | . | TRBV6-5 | ASKGQGRSYEQY
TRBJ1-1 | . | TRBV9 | ASSVEEGAGTEAF
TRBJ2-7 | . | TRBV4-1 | ASRSTDQGEQY
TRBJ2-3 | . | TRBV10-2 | ASRAGTNTDTQY
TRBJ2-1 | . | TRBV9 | ASSVAAGGTKDNEQF
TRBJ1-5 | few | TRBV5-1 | ASSGGTGGQPQH
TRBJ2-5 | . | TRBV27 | ASSLSLPGLAGGGTQY
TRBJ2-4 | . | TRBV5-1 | ASSGGMDRALAKNIQY
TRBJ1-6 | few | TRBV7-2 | ASSNNGLNSPLH
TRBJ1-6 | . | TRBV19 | ASSAGLNSPLH
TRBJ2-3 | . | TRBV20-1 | SASSRSDTQY
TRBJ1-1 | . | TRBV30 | AWTLAGNTEAF
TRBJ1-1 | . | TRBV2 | ASSTTWTGENTEAF
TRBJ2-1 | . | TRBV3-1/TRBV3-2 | ASSSPVNEQF
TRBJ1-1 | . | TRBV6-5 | ASSYLPGQKNTEAF
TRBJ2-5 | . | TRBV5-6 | ASSPQYQETQY
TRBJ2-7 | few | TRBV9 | ASSVGGQGTYEQY
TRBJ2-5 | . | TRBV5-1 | ASSPRLAGETQY
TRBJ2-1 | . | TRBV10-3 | AISDANVNNEQF
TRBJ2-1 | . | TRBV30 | ACLHNEQF
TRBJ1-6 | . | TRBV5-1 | ASSLEGFNSPLH
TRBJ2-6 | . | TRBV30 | AWSVGRGEMWANVLT
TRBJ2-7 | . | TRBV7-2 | ASRRTGSEQY